This is a list of T cell receptor beta chains from one sample in a study of stem cell transplantation in POMP-related autoinflammatory disease. Some clones are missing from TCRdb's copy, which holds only in-frame ones; the method was immunoSEQ multiplex PCR. There are around 9,000 clones in the sample; approximately 90% occur only once, and less than 3% lies in the top ten. Sequencing was performed on CD8+ T cells from PBMCs, taken before stem cell transplantation. These receptor sequences come from a human donor with POMP-related autoinflammation and immune dysregulation (PRAID). CDR3s include the opening cysteine and the closing phenylalanine or tryptophan. The order of the fields is J gene, D gene, V gene, clone size, CDR3 protein, CDR3 DNA. A D gene is named only where the DNA matches it firmly. Some rows have no size entry. The others give once, few or many, or a class for an expanded clone.

TRBJ1-3,-,TRBV9,-,CASSVDPGSGNTIYF,TGTGCCAGCAGCGTTGATCCTGGCTCTGGAAACACCATATATTTT
TRBJ2-2,TRBD2,TRBV11-3,-,CASSPRSSGVGGELFF,TGTGCCAGCAGCCCCCGATCTAGCGGGGTTGGCGGGGAGCTGTTTTTT
TRBJ2-3,-,TRBV30,-,CAWSTADTQYF,TGTGCCTGGAGTACGGCAGATACGCAGTATTTT
TRBJ2-5,-,TRBV5-6,-,CASSFPRGAAQETQYF,TGTGCCAGCAGCTTCCCCCGGGGGGCCGCCCAAGAGACCCAGTACTTC
TRBJ2-5,-,TRBV11-2,-,CASSPPILQQETQYF,TGTGCCAGCAGCCCCCCGATCTTGCAACAAGAGACCCAGTACTTC
TRBJ2-5,-,TRBV11-2,once,CASSLRGAYQETQYF,TGTGCCAGCAGCTTACGAGGGGCTTACCAAGAGACCCAGTACTTC
TRBJ1-5,-,TRBV28,-,CATQRDQPQHF,TGTGCCACCCAAAGGGATCAGCCCCAGCATTTT
TRBJ2-2,-,TRBV9,-,CASSVAAGELFF,TGTGCCAGCAGCGTGGCGGCCGGGGAGCTGTTTTTT
TRBJ2-3,TRBD1,TRBV28,-,CASSLGQGSTDTQYF,TGTGCCAGCAGTTTAGGACAGGGGAGCACAGATACGCAGTATTTT
TRBJ2-7,-,TRBV13,-,CASSLGRTGAYEQYF,TGTGCCAGCAGCTTAGGCCGCACGGGAGCCTACGAGCAGTACTTC
TRBJ2-3,-,TRBV6-1,-,CASSERGTDTQYF,TGTGCCAGCAGTGAACGCGGGACAGATACGCAGTATTTT
TRBJ1-2,TRBD1,TRBV29-1,-,CSVTGQGAYGYTF,TGCAGCGTCACAGGACAGGGGGCCTATGGCTACACCTTC
TRBJ1-2,-,TRBV19,-,CASSITGAAGISNYGYTF,TGTGCCAGTAGTATTACCGGGGCGGCAGGGATAAGTAACTATGGCTACACCTTC
TRBJ1-5,-,TRBV4-1,-,CASSSETEGSNQPQHF,TGCGCCAGCAGCTCCGAGACGGAAGGGAGTAATCAGCCCCAGCATTTT
TRBJ1-4,-,TRBV19,-,CASSEPGHELFF,TGTGCCAGTAGTGAACCGGGACATGAACTGTTTTTT
TRBJ2-7,-,TRBV5-1,-,CASSQDSLGYSYEQYF,TGCGCCAGCAGCCAAGATAGTTTAGGGTACTCCTACGAGCAGTACTTC
TRBJ1-6,-,TRBV14,-,CASSLTGNNSPLHF,TGTGCCAGCAGCCTAACAGGGAATAATTCACCCCTCCACTTT
TRBJ1-1,TRBD1,TRBV4-1,-,CASSQAGGGITEAFF,TGCGCCAGCAGCCAAGCAGGGGGGGGCATCACTGAAGCTTTCTTT
TRBJ1-5,-,TRBV9,few,CASSVGGGNQPQHF,TGTGCCAGCAGCGTAGGTGGGGGGAATCAGCCCCAGCATTTT
TRBJ2-7,-,TRBV7-9,-,CASSNLRVHEQYF,TGTGCCAGCAGCAACCTCAGGGTACACGAGCAGTACTTC
TRBJ2-5,-,TRBV28,-,CASRFGRGQETQYF,TGTGCCAGCAGGTTCGGCAGGGGACAAGAGACCCAGTACTTC
TRBJ2-1,TRBD2,TRBV4-2,-,CASRQHDSPGGGYNEQFF,TGTGCCAGCAGACAACACGATTCCCCGGGGGGGGGCTACAATGAGCAGTTCTTC
TRBJ1-1,TRBD1,TRBV9,-,CASSVGPGGTEAFF,TGTGCCAGCAGCGTAGGGCCAGGGGGCACTGAAGCTTTCTTT
TRBJ2-1,-,TRBV5-5,-,CASMHRGRTYNEQFF,TGTGCCAGCATGCATAGGGGCAGGACCTACAATGAGCAGTTCTTC
TRBJ2-2,TRBD2,TRBV27,-,CASSPGTSTGELFF,TGTGCCAGCAGTCCAGGGACTAGCACCGGGGAGCTGTTTTTT
TRBJ1-1,-,TRBV11-1,-,CASSESGTLNTEAFF,TGTGCCAGCAGCGAATCCGGGACACTGAACACTGAAGCTTTCTTT
TRBJ1-1,-,TRBV6-5,-,CASSSGYFSTEAFF,TGTGCCAGCAGCTCGGGATACTTCAGCACTGAAGCTTTCTTT
TRBJ2-7,-,TRBV5-6,-,CASSFGGSYEQYF,TGTGCCAGCAGCTTCGGTGGCAGCTACGAGCAGTACTTC
TRBJ1-6,-,TRBV7-8,-,CASSLDIILGANSPLHF,TGTGCCAGCAGCTTAGATATCATTCTGGGAGCTAATTCACCCCTCCACTTT
TRBJ2-7,-,TRBV6-5,-,CASSYSDSYEQYF,TGTGCCAGCAGTTACTCCGACAGCTACGAGCAGTACTTC
TRBJ1-1,-,TRBV4-1,-,CASSQEDSREAFF,TGCGCCAGCAGCCAAGAGGATTCCCGAGAAGCTTTCTTT
TRBJ2-7,-,TRBV19,-,CASSIGHSRTYEQYF,TGTGCCAGTAGTATCGGACATTCCAGGACGTACGAGCAGTACTTC
TRBJ2-1,TRBD2,TRBV10-3,-,CAISESGTSPEQFF,TGTGCCATCAGTGAGTCGGGGACTAGCCCTGAGCAGTTCTTC
TRBJ2-6,TRBD1,TRBV27,-,CASSPGTGGATGANVLTF,TGTGCCAGCAGTCCCGGGACAGGGGGCGCAACTGGGGCCAACGTCCTGACTTTC
TRBJ1-1,TRBD1,TRBV9,-,CASSPRGDSDTEAFF,TGTGCCAGCAGCCCCCGTGGGGACAGCGACACTGAAGCTTTCTTT
TRBJ2-1,TRBD1,TRBV5-1,-,CAKRGLPRSYNEQFF,TGCGCCAAAAGGGGGCTACCTAGGTCCTACAATGAGCAGTTCTTC
TRBJ1-2,TRBD1,TRBV9,-,CASSPGRGQHSYGYTF,TGTGCCAGCAGCCCGGGACGGGGACAGCACTCATATGGCTACACCTTC
TRBJ1-1,-,TRBV5-6,-,CASSSDWNTEAFF,TGTGCCAGCAGCTCGGACTGGAACACTGAAGCTTTCTTT
TRBJ1-5,-,TRBV11-2,-,CASSFRVSNQPQHF,TGTGCCAGCAGCTTTAGGGTAAGCAATCAGCCCCAGCATTTT
TRBJ2-7,TRBD1,TRBV6-5,once,CASSYLTGYEQYF,TGTGCCAGCAGTTACTTGACAGGGTACGAGCAGTACTTC
TRBJ2-7,TRBD1,TRBV18,-,CASSSGQGFAYEQYF,TGTGCCAGCTCATCAGGACAGGGATTCGCTTACGAGCAGTACTTC
TRBJ1-1,-,TRBV5-4,-,CASSLRGSMNTEAFF,TGTGCCAGCAGCTTGAGGGGGTCCATGAACACTGAAGCTTTCTTT
TRBJ2-1,-,TRBV7-9,-,CASSLTNSYNEQFF,TGTGCCAGCAGCTTAACAAACTCCTACAATGAGCAGTTCTTC
TRBJ1-1,-,TRBV6-1,-,CASSSRAPGAFF,TGTGCCAGCAGTTCCCGGGCCCCCGGGGCTTTCTTT
TRBJ2-6,-,TRBV5-1,once,CASAGLGSQSRANVLTF,TGCGCCAGCGCCGGTCTAGGTTCACAAAGTCGGGCCAACGTCCTGACTTTC
TRBJ2-7,TRBD2,TRBV4-1,-,CASSPWIAGGATYEQYF,TGCGCCAGCAGCCCCTGGATAGCGGGAGGGGCCACCTACGAGCAGTACTTC
TRBJ2-6,-,TRBV5-5,-,CASSLRAGANVLTF,TGTGCCAGCAGCTTGAGAGCTGGGGCCAACGTCCTGACTTTC
TRBJ2-7,-,TRBV7-9,-,CASSLAFTYEQYF,TGTGCCAGCAGCTTAGCCTTTACCTACGAGCAGTACTTC
TRBJ1-1,TRBD1,TRBV7-9,few,CASSSGTGGTEAFF,TGTGCCAGCAGCTCCGGGACAGGGGGCACTGAAGCTTTCTTT
TRBJ2-7,TRBD2,TRBV5-1,-,CASSLGLAGGYEQYF,TGCGCCAGCAGCCTTGGACTAGCGGGAGGCTACGAGCAGTACTTC
TRBJ2-2,-,TRBV9,-,CASSVFEGGGGELFF,TGTGCCAGCAGCGTATTCGAGGGGGGAGGCGGGGAGCTGTTTTTT
TRBJ1-2,TRBD1,TRBV5-4,-,CASSSPSLGTGSYGYTF,TGTGCCAGCAGCTCGCCCTCACTTGGGACAGGGAGCTATGGCTACACCTTC
TRBJ1-3,-,TRBV13,once,CASSLGQNSGNTIYF,TGTGCCAGCAGCTTAGGACAGAACTCTGGAAACACCATATATTTT
TRBJ2-7,TRBD1,TRBV4-1,once,CASSPGQGSYEQYF,TGCGCCAGCAGCCCGGGACAGGGGTCCTACGAGCAGTACTTC